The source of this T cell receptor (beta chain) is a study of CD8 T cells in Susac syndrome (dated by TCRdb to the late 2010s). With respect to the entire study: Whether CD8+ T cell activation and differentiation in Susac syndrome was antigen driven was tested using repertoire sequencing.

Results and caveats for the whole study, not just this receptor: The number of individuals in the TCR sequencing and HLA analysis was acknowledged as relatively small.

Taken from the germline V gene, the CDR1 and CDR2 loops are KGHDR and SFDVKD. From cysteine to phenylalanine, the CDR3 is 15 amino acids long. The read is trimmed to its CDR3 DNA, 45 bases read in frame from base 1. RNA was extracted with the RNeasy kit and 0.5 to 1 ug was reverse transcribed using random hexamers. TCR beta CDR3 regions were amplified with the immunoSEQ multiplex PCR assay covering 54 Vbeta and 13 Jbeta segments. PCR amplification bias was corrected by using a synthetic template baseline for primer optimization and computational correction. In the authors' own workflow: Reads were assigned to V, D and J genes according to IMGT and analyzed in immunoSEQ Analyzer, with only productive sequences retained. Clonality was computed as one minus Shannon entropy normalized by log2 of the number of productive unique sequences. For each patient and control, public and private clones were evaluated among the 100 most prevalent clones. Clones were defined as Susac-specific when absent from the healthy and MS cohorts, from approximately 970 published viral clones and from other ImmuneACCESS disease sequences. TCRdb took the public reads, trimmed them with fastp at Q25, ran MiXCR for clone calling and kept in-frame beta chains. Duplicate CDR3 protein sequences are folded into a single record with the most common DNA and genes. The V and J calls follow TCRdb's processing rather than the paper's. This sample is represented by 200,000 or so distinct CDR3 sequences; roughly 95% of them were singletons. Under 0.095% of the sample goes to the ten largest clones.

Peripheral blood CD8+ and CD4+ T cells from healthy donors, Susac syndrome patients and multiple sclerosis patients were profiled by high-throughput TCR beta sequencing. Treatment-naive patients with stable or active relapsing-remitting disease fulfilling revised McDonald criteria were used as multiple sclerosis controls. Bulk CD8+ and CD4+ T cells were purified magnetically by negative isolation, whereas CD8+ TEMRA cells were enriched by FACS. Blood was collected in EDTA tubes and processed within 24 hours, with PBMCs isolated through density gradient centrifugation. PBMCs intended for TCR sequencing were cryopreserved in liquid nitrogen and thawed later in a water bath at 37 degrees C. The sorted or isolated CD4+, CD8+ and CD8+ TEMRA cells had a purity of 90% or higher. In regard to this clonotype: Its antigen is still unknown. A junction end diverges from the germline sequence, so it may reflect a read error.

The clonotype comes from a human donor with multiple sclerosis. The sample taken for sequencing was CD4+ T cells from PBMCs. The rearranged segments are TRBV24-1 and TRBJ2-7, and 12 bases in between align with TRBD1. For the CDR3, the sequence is CATSGMGTGGYGQYF. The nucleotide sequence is TGTGCCACCAGTGGGATGGGGACAGGGGGCTACGGGCAGTACTTC.